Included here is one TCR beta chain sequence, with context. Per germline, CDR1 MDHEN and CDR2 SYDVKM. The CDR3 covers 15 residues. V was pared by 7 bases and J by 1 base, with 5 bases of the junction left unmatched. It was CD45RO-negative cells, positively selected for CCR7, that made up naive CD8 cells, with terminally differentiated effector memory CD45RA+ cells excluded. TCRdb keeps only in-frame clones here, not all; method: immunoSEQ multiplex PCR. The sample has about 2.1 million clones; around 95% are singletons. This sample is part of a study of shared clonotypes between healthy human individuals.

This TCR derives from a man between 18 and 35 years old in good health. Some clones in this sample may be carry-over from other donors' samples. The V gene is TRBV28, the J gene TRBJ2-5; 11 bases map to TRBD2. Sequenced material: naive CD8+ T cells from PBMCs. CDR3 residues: CASTVGLAGQETQYF. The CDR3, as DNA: TGTGCCAGCACCGTTGGACTAGCGGGCCAAGAGACCCAGTACTTC.